One and the same sample provided the 2 T cell receptor beta chains below, sequenced in a study of tumor and adjacent non-tumor tissue in lung cancer listed by TCRdb under 2018. The library relied on multiplex PCR. These reads were obtained on an Illumina HiSeq 2500. TCRbeta libraries were built by three rounds of nested PCR using primers (Table S4), following protocols modified from ARM-PCR. TCRdb redid the processing of the public reads, applying fastp at Q25 and MiXCR, and retained in-frame beta chains. Each entry merges the rows of one CDR3 protein and shows their most common DNA and genes. The sample table contains 200,000 or so distinct CDR3 sequences; only one count was recorded for 71% of them. The ten largest make up around 27% of the sample. RNA was extracted from bulk unsorted tissue and checked for quality with a NanoDrop ND-1000 and an Agilent 2100. Sample: lung tumor tissue. The receptors derive from a man between 60 and 75 years old with non-small cell lung cancer.

To note about this clonotype: A read error may account for a junction end that differs from germline. V is TRBV12-3 or TRBV12-4 and J is TRBJ2-2; maybe TRBD1 (6 bases). The CDR3 has 15 residues. The chain's CDR3 is CASSLVQGSTGKLFF. The CDR3 DNA reads as TGTGCCAGCAGTTTAGTCCAGGGGAGCACCGGGAAGCTGTTTTTT.

The chain links TRBV6-5 to TRBJ1-1; D gene ambiguous. V shed 0 bases and J shed 3 bases, with 8 bases lying between them. This CDR3 is 14 amino acids long. The germline V gene has CDR1 MNHEY and CDR2 SVGAGI. CDR3 sequence: CASSYSLAYTEAFF. CDR3 DNA: TGTGCCAGCAGTTACTCGCTTGCGTACACTGAAGCTTTCTTT.